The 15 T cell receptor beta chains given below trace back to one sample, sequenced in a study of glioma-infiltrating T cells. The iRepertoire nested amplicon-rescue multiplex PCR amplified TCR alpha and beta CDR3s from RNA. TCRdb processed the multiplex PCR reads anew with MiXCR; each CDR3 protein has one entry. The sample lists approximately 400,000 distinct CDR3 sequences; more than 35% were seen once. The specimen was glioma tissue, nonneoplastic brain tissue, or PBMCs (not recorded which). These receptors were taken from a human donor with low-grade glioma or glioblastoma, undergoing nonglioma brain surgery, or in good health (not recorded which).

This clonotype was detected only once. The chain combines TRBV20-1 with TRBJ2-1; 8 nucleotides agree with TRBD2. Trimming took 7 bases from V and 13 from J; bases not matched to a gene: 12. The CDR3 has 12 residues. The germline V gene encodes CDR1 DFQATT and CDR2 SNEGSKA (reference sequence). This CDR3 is CSEGSGTRFQFF. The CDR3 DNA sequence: TGCAGTGAGGGGTCCGGGACTAGGTTCCAGTTCTTC.

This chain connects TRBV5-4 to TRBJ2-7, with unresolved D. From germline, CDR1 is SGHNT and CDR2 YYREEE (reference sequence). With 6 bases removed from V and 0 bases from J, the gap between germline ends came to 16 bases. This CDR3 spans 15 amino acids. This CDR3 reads CASNAGQDSSYEQYF. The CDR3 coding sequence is TGTGCCAGCAACGCCGGGCAGGATAGCTCCTACGAGCAGTACTTC. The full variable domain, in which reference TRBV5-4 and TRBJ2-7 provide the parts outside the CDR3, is ETGVTQSPTHLIKTRGQQVTLRCSSQSGHNTVSWYQQALGQGPQFIFQYYREEENGRGNFPPRFSGLQFPNYSSELNVNALELDDSALYLCASNAGQDSSYEQYFGPGTRLTVT.

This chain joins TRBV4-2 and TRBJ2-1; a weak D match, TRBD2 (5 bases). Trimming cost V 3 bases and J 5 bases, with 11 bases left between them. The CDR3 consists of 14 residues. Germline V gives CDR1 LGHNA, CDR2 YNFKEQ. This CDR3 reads CASSHGGLDNEQFF. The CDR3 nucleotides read TGTGCCAGCAGCCATGGCGGACTGGACAATGAGCAGTTCTTC.

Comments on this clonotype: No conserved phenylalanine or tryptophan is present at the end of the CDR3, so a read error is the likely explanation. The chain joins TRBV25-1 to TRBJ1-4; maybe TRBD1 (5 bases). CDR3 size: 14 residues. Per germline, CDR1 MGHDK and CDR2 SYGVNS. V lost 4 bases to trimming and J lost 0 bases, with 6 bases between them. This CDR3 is CASSGDSTNEKLFL. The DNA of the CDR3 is TGTGCCAGCAGTGGGGACTCAACTAATGAAAAACTGTTTCTT.

CDR3 in amino acids: CASSRSTSGLGEQYF. CDR3 in DNA: TGTGCCAGCAGCCGATCGACTAGCGGGCTTGGCGAGCAGTACTTC. The rearrangement links TRBV28 to TRBJ2-7; 10 nucleotides align to TRBD2. Germline assignment: CDR1 MDHEN and CDR2 SYDVKM. The CDR3 runs to 15 residues. V dropped 6 bases and J dropped 6; count of bases not matched to a gene: 11. Based on the CDR3 plus reference TRBV28 and TRBJ2-7, the full variable domain is DVKVTQSSRYLVKRTGEKVFLECVQDMDHENMFWYRQDPGLGLRLIYFSYDVKMKEKGDIPEGYSVSREKKERFSLILESASTNQTSMYLCASSRSTSGLGEQYFGPGTRLTVT.

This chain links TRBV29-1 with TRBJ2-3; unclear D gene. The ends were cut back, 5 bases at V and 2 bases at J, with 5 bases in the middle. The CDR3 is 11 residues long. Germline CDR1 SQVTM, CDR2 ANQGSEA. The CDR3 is CSVLPTDTQYF. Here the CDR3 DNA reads TGCAGCGTTCTACCCACAGATACGCAGTATTTT.

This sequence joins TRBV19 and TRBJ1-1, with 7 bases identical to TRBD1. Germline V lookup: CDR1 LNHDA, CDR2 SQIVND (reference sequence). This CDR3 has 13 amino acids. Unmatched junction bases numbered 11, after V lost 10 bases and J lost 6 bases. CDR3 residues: CATDAYRGAEAFF. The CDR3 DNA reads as TGTGCCACCGACGCTTACAGGGGCGCTGAAGCTTTCTTT.

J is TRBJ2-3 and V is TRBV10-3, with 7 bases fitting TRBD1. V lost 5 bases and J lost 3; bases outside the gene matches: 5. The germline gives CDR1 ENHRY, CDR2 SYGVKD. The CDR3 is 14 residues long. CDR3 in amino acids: CAISLQGVTDTQYF. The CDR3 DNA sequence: TGTGCCATCAGTCTGCAGGGGGTAACAGATACGCAGTATTTT.

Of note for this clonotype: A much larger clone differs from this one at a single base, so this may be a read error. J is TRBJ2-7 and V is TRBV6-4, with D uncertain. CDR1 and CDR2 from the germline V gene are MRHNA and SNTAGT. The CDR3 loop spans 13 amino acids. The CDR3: CASSYAYSYEKYF. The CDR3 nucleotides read TGTGCCAGCAGTTACGCCTACTCCTACGAGAAGTACTTC.

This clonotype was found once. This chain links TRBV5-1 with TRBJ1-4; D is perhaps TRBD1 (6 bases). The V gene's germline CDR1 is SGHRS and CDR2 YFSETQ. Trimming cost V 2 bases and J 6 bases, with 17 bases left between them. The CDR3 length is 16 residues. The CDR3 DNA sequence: TGCGCCAGCAGCTTCAGGGGAATGGGCTTTGATGAAAAACTGTTTTTT. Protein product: CASSFRGMGFDEKLFF.

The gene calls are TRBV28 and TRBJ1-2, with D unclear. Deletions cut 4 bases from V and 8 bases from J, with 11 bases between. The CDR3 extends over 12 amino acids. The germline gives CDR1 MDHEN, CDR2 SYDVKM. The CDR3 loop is CASSSGSEGYTF. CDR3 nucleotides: TGTGCCAGCAGTTCGGGCTCGGAGGGCTACACCTTC.

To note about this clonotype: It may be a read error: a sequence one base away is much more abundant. Written as DNA, the CDR3 is TGTGCCAGCAGTTTACAGGGGTCCTATAATTCACCCCCCCACTTT. Translated: CASSLQGSYNSPPHF. The rearrangement links TRBV6-6 to TRBJ1-6, with 7 bases matching TRBD1. This CDR3 is built from 15 residues. CDR1 and CDR2 (germline): MNHNY, SVGAGI (reference sequence).

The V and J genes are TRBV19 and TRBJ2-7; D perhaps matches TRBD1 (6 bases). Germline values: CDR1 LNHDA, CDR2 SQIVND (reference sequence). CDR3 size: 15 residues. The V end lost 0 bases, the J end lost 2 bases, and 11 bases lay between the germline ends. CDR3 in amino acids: CASSIDPGHPYEQYF. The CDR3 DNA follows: TGTGCCAGTAGTATAGATCCGGGACACCCCTACGAGCAGTACTTC.

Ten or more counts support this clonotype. Here the CDR3 DNA reads TGCAGTGCTAGAGAACCGACTAGTTCAGGAAATGAGCAGTTCTTC. Protein: CSAREPTSSGNEQFF. This sequence joins TRBV20-1 and TRBJ2-1, with D possibly being TRBD2 (6 bases). Trimming left V 0 bases short and J 7 bases short, with 16 bases between. The CDR3 contains 15 residues. The germline V gene has CDR1 DFQATT and CDR2 SNEGSKA (reference sequence).

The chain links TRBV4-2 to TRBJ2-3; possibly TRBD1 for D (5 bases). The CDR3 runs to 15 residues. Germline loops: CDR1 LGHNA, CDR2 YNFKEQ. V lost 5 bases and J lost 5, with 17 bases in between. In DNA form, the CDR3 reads TGTGCCAGCAGCTTAGGCGACAGACCCAAAGATACGCAGTATTTT. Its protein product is CASSLGDRPKDTQYF.